This TCR beta chain emerged from a study of T cell responses to AZD1222 COVID-19 vaccine (dated by TCRdb to about 2021). Background for the entire study: Because spike-specific TCR depth and breadth did not differ between the two schedules, AZD1222 recipients who got a second dose at roughly 4 weeks were pooled with those who got a second dose at roughly 12 weeks. TCR sequencing covered roughly 230 trial participants: some 210 given two doses of AZD1222 and 26 given two doses of MenACWY control vaccine. Trial participants were enrolled by age into 18-55, 56-69 and 70-plus year subgroups, with approximately 160, 26 and 62 TCR-sequenced participants respectively.

What the research found in general, with its limitations: Reportedly, almost half of the unique spike-specific TCRs recognized epitopes lying outside the regions that are mutated in the B.1.351 and B.1.1.7 variants. The 56-69-year group was small, and its depth increase did not reach significance, likely because of low power. No day 14 peak-response samples were available, so repertoires were characterized only after the peak T cell response. Conclusions about previously exposed vaccinees are limited, since just 6 or 7 AZD1222 recipients were seropositive for SARS-CoV-2 at baseline. Participants were mostly white British, with more females than males. The authors suggested clonal diversity may have been underestimated. Spike-specific TCR breadth and depth rose significantly after two AZD1222 doses compared with day 0 and with MenACWY recipients. The vaccine-associated CD4 TCRs covered the entire spike protein, and the dominant responses fell in regions 160-218 and 743-854.

The time point label corresponds to: baseline before first vaccination. Vaccinee samples were obtained from the UK trials COV001 and COV002, which included a single-blind randomized controlled phase 2/3 trial of AZD1222 (ChAdOx1 nCoV-19) in healthy adults. Trial participant PBMC samples were collected at day 0 and day 28 after the second dose for TCRbeta chain sequencing. V and J lose 5 bases and 4 bases, and a span of 5 bases separates them. In the germline V gene, CDR1 corresponds to SGHTA and CDR2 to FQGTGA. Inclusive of the bounding cysteine and phenylalanine, the CDR3 is 11 residues long. The retained sequence is limited to the CDR3, 33 bases, with the frame set at the first base. The CDR3 regions of human TCRbeta chains were subjected to immunosequencing. In the authors' own workflow: Repertoire TCRs were checked for matches against a reference library of SARS-CoV-2-specific TCRs that had been generated using the MIRA antigen-specificity platform. Breadth was defined as the fraction of unique TCRs that were SARS-CoV-2-associated, and depth was defined as the fraction of total T cells that were SARS-CoV-2-associated. Using the MIRA data, each spike-specific TCR was mapped to the spike region that the TCR reacts to and placed in a CD4 or CD8 class. Log10-transformed breadth and depth values were compared by one-way ANOVA with Sidak's multiple comparisons tests. The table comes from immuneACCESS by way of TCRdb, which keeps in-frame sequences with V and J called. Part of the clones is missing from these tables; in studies checked, under half for an unresolved V gene and the rest for unknown reasons. That table supplies the V and J calls and clone size; D and trimming were determined from the DNA. The sample data list around 180,000 clones, and 85% to 90% of these were observed just once. The top ten clonotypes cover around 6.9% of the sample.

In the case of this clone: Its antigen remains undetermined. No per-base quality is available; no much larger clone lies one base away.

Recombination joined TRBV7-3 with TRBJ1-2, with the D gene call left open. The starting material was peripheral blood, obtained on day 0 of AZD1222 vaccination. The sequence was obtained from an adult in good health. The nucleotide sequence is TGTGCCAGCAGCCAAGGCTATGGCTACACCTTC. Its product reads: CASSQGYGYTF.